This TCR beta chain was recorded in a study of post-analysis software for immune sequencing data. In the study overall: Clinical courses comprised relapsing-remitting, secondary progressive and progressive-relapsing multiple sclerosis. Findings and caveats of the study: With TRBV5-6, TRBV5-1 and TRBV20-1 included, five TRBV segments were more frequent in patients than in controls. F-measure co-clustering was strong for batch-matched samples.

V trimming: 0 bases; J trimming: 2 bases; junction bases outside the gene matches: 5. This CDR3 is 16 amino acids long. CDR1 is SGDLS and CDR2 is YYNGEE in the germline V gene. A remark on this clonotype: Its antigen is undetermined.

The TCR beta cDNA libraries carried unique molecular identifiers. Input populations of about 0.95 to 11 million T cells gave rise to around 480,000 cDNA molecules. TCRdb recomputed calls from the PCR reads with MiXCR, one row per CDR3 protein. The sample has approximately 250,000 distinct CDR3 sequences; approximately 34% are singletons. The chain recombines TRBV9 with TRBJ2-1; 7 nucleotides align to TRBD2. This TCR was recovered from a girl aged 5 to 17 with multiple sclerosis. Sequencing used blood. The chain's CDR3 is CASSVGGGGTYNEQFF. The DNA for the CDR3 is TGTGCCAGCAGCGTAGGGGGCGGGGGTACCTACAATGAGCAGTTCTTC.